The present T cell receptor (beta chain) was sequenced within a study of shared clonotypes between healthy human individuals. Study summary: Each donor's CD4 naive and CD4 memory cells filled three plates apiece, CD8 naive two, and CD8 memory one.

This clone was picked up a small number of times. The antigen is undetermined. Findings and limits, study-wide: Among the subsets, naive ones generally showed larger estimated richness than memory ones.

V gave up 4 bases and J gave up 4 bases, with 12 bases separating them. The germline gives CDR1 SGHKS, CDR2 YYEKEE (reference sequence). The CDR3 consists of 14 residues. Genomic DNA of each subset was evenly split across several immunoSEQ plates. Using immunoSEQ multiplex PCR, the repertoire was profiled, and TCRdb retains in-frame clones only, with some absent. This table holds millions of clones, roughly 94% found once. Sequences were obtained from naive CD4+ T cells sorted from blood. As to subset: CD45RA+ positively selected. The chain couples TRBV5-5 to TRBJ1-5; no reliable D call. The sequence derives from a man aged 18-30 years in good health. The CDR3 loop reads CASSDTELNQPQHF. CDR3 bases: TGTGCCAGCAGCGATACAGAACTGAATCAGCCCCAGCATTTT.